The 14 T cell receptor beta chains given below trace back to one sample, sequenced in a study of cytotoxic CD8 clonotypes in ibrutinib-treated CLL. Some clones are missing from TCRdb's copy, which holds only in-frame ones; the method was immunoSEQ multiplex PCR. Of roughly 150,000 clones in the sample, about 88% were seen once. This sample comprised PBMCs, obtained at disease progression, from a patient treated with ibrutinib. These receptors came from a human donor with chronic lymphocytic leukemia.

This clone was counted once. This chain connects TRBV7-6 to TRBJ2-7; a weak D match, TRBD1 (6 bases). Germline CDR1 SGHVS, CDR2 FNYEAQ. Trimming shortened V by 1 base and J by 2 bases, and 15 bases separated the two germline ends. There are 16 residues in the CDR3. CDR3 sequence: CASSLVVQGDTYEQYF. In nucleotides, the CDR3 is TGTGCCAGCAGCTTAGTAGTACAAGGGGACACCTACGAGCAGTACTTC.

This clone occurred once. V and J are TRBV11-1 and TRBJ2-5, with 9 bases that match TRBD2. CDR3 length: 15 amino acids. The J segment lost 7 bases and the V segment lost 5 bases, leaving 11 bases of the junction unmatched. Looked up from germline, CDR1 is SGHAT and CDR2 is FQDESV (reference sequence). The CDR3 DNA reads as TGTGCCAGCAGCGAGGCGACTAGCGGACGTTGGACCCAGTACTTC. As protein: CASSEATSGRWTQYF.

The genes are TRBV5-1 and TRBJ2-3; D is unresolved. Germline V gene lookup returns CDR1 SGHRS and CDR2 YFSETQ. The V and J ends lost 1 base and 4 bases respectively, with 10 bases between them. The CDR3 is 14 amino acids. The CDR3 protein is CASSLMVRSDTQYF. The CDR3 DNA follows: TGCGCCAGCAGCTTGATGGTGCGTTCAGATACGCAGTATTTT.

This clone showed up just once. CDR3 sequence reads: CASSSPGRNNEQFF. The CDR3 bases are TGTGCCAGTAGTTCCCCGGGGAGAAACAATGAGCAGTTCTTC. The chain has TRBV19 and TRBJ2-1; D is possibly TRBD2 (5 bases). The CDR3 contains 14 residues. Germline CDR1 reads LNHDA; CDR2 reads SQIVND (reference sequence). V dropped 5 bases and J dropped 5 bases, with 13 bases sitting between them. The variable domain in full, completed from reference TRBV19 and TRBJ2-1, reads DGGITQSPKYLFRKEGQNVTLSCEQNLNHDAMYWYRQDPGQGLRLIYYSQIVNDFQKGDIAEGYSVSREKKESFPLTVTSAQKNPTAFYLCASSSPGRNNEQFFGPGTRLTVL.

This chain links TRBV7-2 with TRBJ2-7; D is unclear. The ends were cut back, 3 bases at V and 2 bases at J, with 14 bases in the middle. Germline V CDR1 and CDR2: SGHTA, FQGNSA. This CDR3 is 15 amino acids long. The CDR3 spells CASSFSQVRAYEQYF. The CDR3 bases are TGTGCCAGCAGCTTTAGTCAGGTTAGAGCCTACGAGCAGTACTTC.

The J gene is TRBJ1-2, the V gene TRBV30, with D possibly TRBD1 on 6 matching bases. Germline-derived CDR1 and CDR2 are GTSNPN and SVGIG (reference sequence). This CDR3 is 14 amino acids long. V lost 4 bases to trimming and J lost 4 bases, with 16 bases between them. This CDR3 reads CAWNQRTDTYGYTF. DNA of the CDR3: TGTGCCTGGAACCAGAGGACAGATACCTATGGCTACACCTTC.

The chain is built from TRBV11-3 and TRBJ2-1; D gene uncertain. Germline V CDR1 and CDR2: SGHNT, YENEEA. The CDR3 is 13 residues long. The V gene lost 2 bases and the J gene lost 8 bases, with 10 bases spanning the gap. The CDR3 region has the DNA TGTGCCAGCAGCTTACGCGGAGTGCATGAGCAGTTCTTC. Protein: CASSLRGVHEQFF.

The chain has TRBV5-1 and TRBJ2-1, with D possibly being TRBD1 or TRBD2 (5 bases each). Trimming removed 1 base from V and 5 bases from J, with 16 bases in between. Germline lookup yields CDR1 SGHRS and CDR2 YFSETQ. The CDR3 covers 16 residues. CDR3 region: CASSLPLGVTNNEQFF. CDR3 nucleotides: TGCGCCAGCAGCTTGCCCCTGGGGGTGACGAACAATGAGCAGTTCTTC.

V usage is TRBV11-2 and J usage is TRBJ1-3; D perhaps matches TRBD1 (6 bases). Germline CDR1 reads SGHAT; CDR2 reads FQNNGV. V was trimmed by 0 bases and J by 4 bases, leaving 13 bases between them. CDR3 length: 16 residues. Here the CDR3 DNA reads TGTGCCAGCAGCTTAGATCCAGGGGCGCAGGGAAACACCATATATTTT. Its protein product is CASSLDPGAQGNTIYF.

This chain joins TRBV7-9 and TRBJ2-1; D may be TRBD1 (5 bases). CDR1 is SEHNR and CDR2 is FQNEAQ in the germline V gene (reference sequence). V gave up 1 base and J gave up 5 bases, with 12 bases separating them. The length of the CDR3 is 15 residues. CDR3 sequence: CASSLVTGRHNEQFF. In DNA form, the CDR3 reads TGTGCCAGCAGCTTAGTCACAGGACGACACAATGAGCAGTTCTTC.

The CDR3 nucleotides are TGTGCCAGTAGCTATACAGGGGTCCCTTATGGCTACACCTTC. Amino acid sequence: CASSYTGVPYGYTF. The chain couples TRBV19 to TRBJ1-2; 7 nucleotides line up with TRBD1. The CDR3 length is 14 residues. Germline CDR1 reads LNHDA; CDR2 reads SQIVND (reference sequence). The V and J ends lost 6 bases and 5 bases, in that order; junction bases with no gene match: 9.

J is TRBJ2-1 and V is TRBV5-1, with D perhaps TRBD1 or TRBD2 (6 bases each). The CDR3 length is 15 residues. Germline V lookup: CDR1 SGHRS, CDR2 YFSETQ. Trimming cost V 8 bases and J 0 bases, with 15 bases left between them. CDR3 sequence reads: CASSQQGLSYNEQFF. In DNA form, the CDR3 reads TGCGCCAGTAGCCAACAGGGACTCTCCTACAATGAGCAGTTCTTC.

The V call is TRBV6-1, the J call TRBJ2-7; D not resolved. The CDR3 length is 13 residues. With 5 bases removed from V and 6 bases from J, the gap between germline ends came to 14 bases. Per the germline V gene, CDR1 is MNHNS and CDR2 is SASEGT. CDR3 region: CASSKETKGEQYF. For the CDR3, the DNA is TGTGCCAGCAGTAAAGAAACCAAGGGCGAGCAGTACTTC.

This chain uses TRBV6-5 with TRBJ2-1, with D unresolved. This CDR3 is 12 amino acids long. V lost 5 bases and J lost 5, with 7 bases in between. CDR1 and CDR2 (germline): MNHEY, SVGAGI. The CDR3 region has the DNA TGTGCCAGCAGTCTGGGGAACAATGAGCAGTTCTTC. It specifies CASSLGNNEQFF.